Shown below are 24 T cell receptor beta chains from a single sample sequenced in a study of cytomegalovirus exposure and HLA in healthy donors. Researchers ran the PCR with 60 Vbeta and 13 Jbeta primers. Here immunoSEQ multiplex PCR was the method, and the copy in TCRdb shows in-frame clones only, minus some. This table has some 150,000 clones, 87% appearing once. Sequencing input: PBMCs. The source of these receptors is a woman under 40 in good health and CMV-seronegative.

The J gene is TRBJ1-5, the V gene TRBV5-5, with D maybe TRBD1 (5 bases). V dropped 3 bases and J dropped 5 bases, with 12 bases sitting between them. Germline V CDR1 and CDR2: SGHKS, YYEKEE (reference sequence). This CDR3 has 14 residues. CDR3 loop: CASSWWGVDQPQHF. In DNA, the CDR3 is TGTGCCAGCAGCTGGTGGGGGGTGGATCAGCCCCAGCATTTT.

The gene calls are TRBV5-1 and TRBJ1-1, with D tentatively TRBD1 (5 bases). Trimming removed 7 bases at V and 0 bases at J, with 10 bases between. Germline assignment: CDR1 SGHRS and CDR2 YFSETQ. The CDR3 runs to 13 residues. CDR3 sequence: CASQVGVNTEAFF. CDR3 bases: TGCGCCAGCCAGGTAGGGGTGAACACTGAAGCTTTCTTT.

CDR3 sequence reads: CASSAGVSSGNTIYF. The CDR3 DNA reads TGTGCCAGCAGCGCCGGGGTATCCTCTGGAAACACCATATATTTT. The chain carries TRBV28 and TRBJ1-3; no definite D call. CDR1 is MDHEN, CDR2 SYDVKM, per germline. Trimming pared 6 bases from V and 0 bases from J, leaving 12 bases between. This CDR3 spans 15 amino acids.

Concerning this clone: The same CDR3 is also encoded by other DNA sequences in this sample. The chain joins TRBV19 to TRBJ2-4; D perhaps matches TRBD1 (6 bases). Trimming pared 7 bases from V and 0 bases from J, leaving 19 bases between. The CDR3 is 17 amino acids. Germline-derived CDR1 and CDR2 are LNHDA and SQIVND (reference sequence). The chain's CDR3 is CASTPETGPLAKNIQYF. The CDR3 nucleotides are TGTGCCAGTACCCCCGAGACAGGTCCTTTAGCCAAAAACATTCAGTACTTC.

This clone was recorded once. This chain joins TRBV7-9 and TRBJ1-2; 7 bases match TRBD1. In germline, CDR1 is SEHNR, CDR2 FQNEAQ (reference sequence). Trimming at V came to 5 bases and at J to 1 base, leaving 4 bases not matched to a gene. The CDR3 sequence is 14 residues long. The CDR3 sequence is CASSMGQYNYGYTF. The CDR3 DNA is TGTGCCAGCAGCATGGGACAGTATAACTATGGCTACACCTTC.

The gene calls are TRBV19 and TRBJ2-1; 8 bases agree with TRBD2. CDR3 length: 14 residues. Trimming cost V 1 base and J 8 bases; bases outside gene matches: 4. Germline CDR1 LNHDA, CDR2 SQIVND (reference sequence). In DNA form, the CDR3 reads TGTGCCAGTAGTATAGCGGGGGGGTCTCATGAGCAGTTCTTC. Protein product: CASSIAGGSHEQFF.

The chain uses TRBV25-1 and TRBJ2-1, with D perhaps TRBD2 (6 bases). The germline V and J ends were trimmed by 5 bases and 6 bases, with 14 bases remaining between them. This CDR3 contains 14 residues. CDR1 is MGHDK and CDR2 is SYGVNS in the germline V gene. CDR3 in DNA: TGTGCCAGCAGTCCATCGGGAGTAAGCAATGAGCAGTTCTTC. It translates to CASSPSGVSNEQFF.

V is TRBV7-9 and J is TRBJ1-4, with TRBD1 matching 8 bases. The CDR3 extends over 18 amino acids. Germline V lookup: CDR1 SEHNR, CDR2 FQNEAQ (reference sequence). V dropped 5 bases and J dropped 1; count of bases not matched to a gene: 12. CDR3 loop: CASSNPPGGRVTNEKLFF. In nucleotides, the CDR3 is TGTGCCAGCAGCAACCCGCCAGGGGGCCGGGTAACTAATGAAAAACTGTTTTTT.

The V gene is TRBV7-2, the J gene TRBJ1-2; 11 bases agree with TRBD1. Per the germline V gene, CDR1 is SGHTA and CDR2 is FQGNSA. This CDR3 comprises 13 residues. V lost 5 bases, J lost 5 bases, and 1 base stayed unmatched. The CDR3 loop is CASSRDRGYGYTF. DNA of the CDR3: TGTGCCAGCAGCCGGGACAGGGGGTATGGCTACACCTTC. The variable domain in full, with the rest retrieved from reference TRBV7-2 and TRBJ1-2, is GAGVSQSPSNKVTEKGKDVELRCDPISGHTALYWYRQSLGQGLEFLIYFQGNSAPDKSGLPSDRFSAERTGGSVSTLTIQRTQQEDSAVYLCASSRDRGYGYTFGSGTRLTVV.

This chain links TRBV19 with TRBJ1-1; maybe TRBD1 (5 bases). The CDR3 sequence is 15 residues long. Between the trimmed V and J ends, which lost 0 bases and 0 bases, there was a span of 8 bases. Germline V gene sequence: CDR1 LNHDA, CDR2 SQIVND (reference sequence). CDR3 loop: CASSIEGVMNTEAFF. As DNA, the CDR3 is TGTGCCAGTAGTATAGAAGGGGTTATGAACACTGAAGCTTTCTTT.

This clone has more than one count but fewer than ten. The chain combines TRBV27 with TRBJ2-1; 7 bases map to TRBD2. Germline loops: CDR1 MNHEY, CDR2 SMNVEV (reference sequence). V lost 2 bases, J lost 7 bases, and 2 bases stayed unmatched. CDR3 size: 13 residues. The CDR3 spells CASSLLGGNEQFF. CDR3 DNA: TGTGCCAGCAGTTTACTCGGGGGGAATGAGCAGTTCTTC.

The rearrangement joins TRBV27 to TRBJ2-1; D perhaps matches TRBD1 (6 bases). The CDR3 runs to 13 residues. Germline assignment: CDR1 MNHEY and CDR2 SMNVEV (reference sequence). V lost 8 bases, J lost 10 bases, and 18 bases lay in between. CDR3 sequence (DNA): TGTGCCAGCTCGTTGGGCAGGGGCGAGGAGCAGTTCTTC. It is translated as CASSLGRGEEQFF.

V and J are TRBV29-1 and TRBJ1-2, with 11 positions matching TRBD1. The CDR3 contains 12 residues. V lost 7 bases to trimming and J lost 12 bases; unmatched junction nucleotides: 10. CDR1 SQVTM and CDR2 ANQGSEA come from the germline V gene. The chain's CDR3 is CSAPRDRGSHTF. DNA for the CDR3: TGCAGCGCCCCTCGGGACAGGGGGTCTCACACCTTC.

The chain recombines TRBV28 with TRBJ2-3, with TRBD2 matching 11 bases. In germline, CDR1 is MDHEN, CDR2 SYDVKM. The junction had 5 bases not matched to a gene; V was cut back by 4 bases and J by 2 bases. The CDR3 is made up of 16 amino acids. The CDR3 DNA reads TGTGCCAGCAGTTCGCCGACTAGCGGGGACACAGATACGCAGTATTTT. Protein product: CASSSPTSGDTDTQYF. Full variable domain (outside the CDR3, taken from reference TRBV28 and TRBJ2-3): DVKVTQSSRYLVKRTGEKVFLECVQDMDHENMFWYRQDPGLGLRLIYFSYDVKMKEKGDIPEGYSVSREKKERFSLILESASTNQTSMYLCASSSPTSGDTDTQYFGPGTRLTVL.

The genes are TRBV27 and TRBJ2-2; 7 bases match TRBD1. Germline V gives CDR1 MNHEY, CDR2 SMNVEV (reference sequence). The CDR3 is made up of 15 amino acids. V trimming: 4 bases; J trimming: 4 bases; junction bases outside the gene matches: 6. CDR3 protein: CASSSRTGPTGELFF. DNA for the CDR3: TGTGCCAGCAGTTCCCGGACAGGACCCACCGGGGAGCTGTTTTTT.

This clone was counted only a few times. The rearrangement joins TRBV27 to TRBJ1-1; 7 bases are shared with TRBD1. The germline V gene has CDR1 MNHEY and CDR2 SMNVEV (reference sequence). Germline trimming cut 6 bases from V and 7 bases from J; bases unmatched to any gene: 11. This CDR3 spans 14 amino acids. The CDR3 loop reads CASSPPGQISEAFF. In DNA form, the CDR3 reads TGTGCCAGCAGCCCCCCGGGACAGATAAGTGAAGCTTTCTTT.

The CDR3 DNA sequence: TGTGCCAGCAGCGTAGCTGCTAGCGGGAGGGCACTATCACAAGAGACCCAGTACTTC. It encodes CASSVAASGRALSQETQYF. The chain recombines TRBV9 with TRBJ2-5, with 12 bases matching TRBD2. There are 19 residues in the CDR3. The ends lost 0 bases at V and 2 bases at J; junction bases unmatched: 11. Germline loops: CDR1 SGDLS, CDR2 YYNGEE.

The chain combines TRBV27 with TRBJ2-5, with a tentative D call TRBD1 (6 bases). The end of the DNA is better explained by TRBJ2-7, so the J call may be wrong. This CDR3 contains 14 residues. Germline CDR1 is MNHEY and CDR2 is SMNVEV (reference sequence). In DNA form, the CDR3 reads TGTGCCAGCCGAGTGGGCCAGGGGCGATACGAGCAGTACTTC. Translating gives CASRVGQGRYEQYF.

This clone was counted only a few times. The V call is TRBV6-5, the J call TRBJ1-1; 10 positions match TRBD1. J lost 3 bases, V lost 0 bases, and 4 bases had no gene match. Germline V lookup: CDR1 MNHEY, CDR2 SVGAGI. This CDR3 comprises 16 residues. The CDR3 loop reads CASSYSDRGRDTEAFF. The CDR3 bases are TGTGCCAGCAGTTACTCAGACAGGGGGCGGGACACTGAAGCTTTCTTT.

The chain links TRBV7-9 to TRBJ2-6; D possibly corresponds to TRBD1 (6 bases). This CDR3 has 15 residues. Trimming removed 4 bases at V and 1 base at J, with 8 bases between. From germline, CDR1 is SEHNR and CDR2 FQNEAQ (reference sequence). CDR3 sequence: CASSYTGSGANVLTF. In nucleotides, the CDR3 is TGTGCCAGCAGCTACACAGGGTCTGGGGCCAACGTCCTGACTTTC.

The V gene is TRBV5-1, the J gene TRBJ2-5, with 11 bases aligning to TRBD1. The CDR3 extends over 15 amino acids. Germline trimming cut 7 bases from V and 5 bases from J; bases unmatched to any gene: 10. Germline V lookup: CDR1 SGHRS, CDR2 YFSETQ. The CDR3 region has the DNA TGCGCCAGCGACACCGGGACAGGGGGGGAGGAGACCCAGTACTTC. This codes for CASDTGTGGEETQYF.

Comments on this clone: One end of the junction fails to match germline, which may point to a read error. The chain joins TRBV7-9 to TRBJ1-4, with D possibly matching TRBD1 (6 bases). Germline assignment: CDR1 SEHNR and CDR2 FQNEAQ (reference sequence). The length of the CDR3 is 12 residues. The CDR3 coding sequence is TGTTCCAGCAGCTGGGACACCAGAAAACTGTTTTTT. Translation: CSSSWDTRKLFF.

This chain joins TRBV5-6 and TRBJ2-5; 10 positions agree with TRBD2. The J call is doubtful: the DNA matches TRBJ2-7 better. Germline V lookup: CDR1 SGHDT, CDR2 YYEEEE. This CDR3 has 19 amino acids. CDR3 region: CASSPGRSPQREGKYEQYF. The CDR3 DNA reads TGTGCCAGCAGCCCTGGCCGATCCCCTCAGCGGGAGGGCAAATACGAGCAGTACTTC.

The CDR3 DNA reads as TGTGCCAGCAGCTTAGACAGTTACAATGAGCAGTTCTTC. It encodes CASSLDSYNEQFF. This chain links TRBV7-2 with TRBJ2-1; D is uncertain. Trimming pared 1 base from V and 4 bases from J, leaving 5 bases between. Germline V gene sequence: CDR1 SGHTA, CDR2 FQGNSA. This CDR3 comprises 13 residues.